This T cell receptor (beta chain) was sequenced during a study of patients and donors after allogeneic stem cell transplantation. TCRdb itself ran the RT-PCR reads through MiXCR, one entry per CDR3 protein. The repertoire holds approximately 160,000 distinct CDR3 sequences, with roughly 30% as singletons. The CDR3 runs to 17 residues. The V segment lost 0 bases and the J segment 5 bases; nucleotides outside the gene matches: 5. The germline gives CDR1 SGHRS, CDR2 YFSETQ. The sample taken for sequencing was blood, either unsorted or a sorted T cell fraction (not recorded which). The rearrangement joins TRBV5-1 to TRBJ2-5, with 15 bases that match TRBD2. This clonotype originated in a human donor who was either an allogeneic HSCT recipient or a stem cell or donor lymphocyte infusion donor (not recorded which). It is not recorded whose cells these are; they may come from a transplant donor. CDR3 DNA: TGCGCCAGCAGCTTGGTCGGACTAGCGGGAGGGGAGGAGACCCAGTACTTC. Translation: CASSLVGLAGGEETQYF. Full variable domain (rest looked up from reference TRBV5-1 and TRBJ2-5): KAGVTQTPRYLIKTRGQQVTLSCSPISGHRSVSWYQQTPGQGLQFLFEYFSETQRNKGNFPGRFSGRQFSNSRSEMNVSTLELGDSALYLCASSLVGLAGGEETQYFGPGTRLLVL.